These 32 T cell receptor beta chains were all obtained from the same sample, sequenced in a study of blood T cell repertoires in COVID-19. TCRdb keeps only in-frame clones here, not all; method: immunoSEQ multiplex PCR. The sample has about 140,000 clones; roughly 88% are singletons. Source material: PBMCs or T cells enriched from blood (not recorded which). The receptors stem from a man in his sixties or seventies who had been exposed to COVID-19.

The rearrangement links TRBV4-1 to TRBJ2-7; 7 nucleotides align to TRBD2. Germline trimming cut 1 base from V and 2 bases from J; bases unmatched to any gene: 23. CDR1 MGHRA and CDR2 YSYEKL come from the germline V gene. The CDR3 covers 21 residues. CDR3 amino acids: CASSQGPFIGISGGFPYEQYF. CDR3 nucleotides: TGCGCCAGCAGCCAAGGCCCTTTCATTGGGATTTCGGGAGGCTTCCCCTACGAGCAGTACTTC.

The CDR3 reads CALMGGGNQPQHF. The CDR3 nucleotides are TGTGCCTTAATGGGGGGAGGAAATCAGCCCCAGCATTTT. This chain links TRBV30 with TRBJ1-5; perhaps TRBD1 as D (5 bases). Trimming pared 7 bases from V and 4 bases from J, leaving 14 bases between. This CDR3 region has 13 residues. The germline V gene encodes CDR1 GTSNPN and CDR2 SVGIG (reference sequence).

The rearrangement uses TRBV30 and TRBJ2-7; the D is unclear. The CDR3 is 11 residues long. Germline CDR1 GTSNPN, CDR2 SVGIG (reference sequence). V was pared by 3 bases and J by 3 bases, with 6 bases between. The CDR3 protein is CAWSGGYEQYF. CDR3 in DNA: TGTGCCTGGAGCGGTGGCTACGAGCAGTACTTC. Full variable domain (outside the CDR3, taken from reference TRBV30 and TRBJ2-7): SQTIHQWPATLVQPVGSPLSLECTVEGTSNPNLYWYRQAAGRGLQLLFYSVGIGQISSEVPQNLSASRPQDRQFILSSKKLLLSDSGFYLCAWSGGYEQYFGPGTRLTVT.

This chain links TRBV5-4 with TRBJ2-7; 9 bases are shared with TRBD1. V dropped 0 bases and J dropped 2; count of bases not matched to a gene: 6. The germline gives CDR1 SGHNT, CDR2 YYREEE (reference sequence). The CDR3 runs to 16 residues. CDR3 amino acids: CASSLVPGQGAYEQYF. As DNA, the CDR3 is TGTGCCAGCAGCTTGGTACCGGGACAGGGCGCCTACGAGCAGTACTTC. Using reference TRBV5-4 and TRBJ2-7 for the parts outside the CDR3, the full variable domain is ETGVTQSPTHLIKTRGQQVTLRCSSQSGHNTVSWYQQALGQGPQFIFQYYREEENGRGNFPPRFSGLQFPNYSSELNVNALELDDSALYLCASSLVPGQGAYEQYFGPGTRLTVT.

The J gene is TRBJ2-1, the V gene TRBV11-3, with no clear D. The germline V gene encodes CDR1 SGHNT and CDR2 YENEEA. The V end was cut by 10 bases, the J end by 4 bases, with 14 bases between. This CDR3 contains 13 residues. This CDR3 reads CAIHGWAYNEQFF. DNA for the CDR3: TGTGCCATCCATGGTTGGGCTTACAATGAGCAGTTCTTC.

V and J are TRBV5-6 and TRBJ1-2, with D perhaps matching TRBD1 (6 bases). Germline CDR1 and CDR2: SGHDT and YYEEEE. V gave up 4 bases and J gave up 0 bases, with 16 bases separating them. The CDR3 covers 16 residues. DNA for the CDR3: TGTGCCAGCAGCACGGAGGGAGGGGGTGCTAACTATGGCTACACCTTC. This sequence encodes CASSTEGGGANYGYTF. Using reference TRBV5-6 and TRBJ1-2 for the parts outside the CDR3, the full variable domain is DAGVTQSPTHLIKTRGQQVTLRCSPKSGHDTVSWYQQALGQGPQFIFQYYEEEERQRGNFPDRFSGHQFPNYSSELNVNALLLGDSALYLCASSTEGGGANYGYTFGSGTRLTVV.

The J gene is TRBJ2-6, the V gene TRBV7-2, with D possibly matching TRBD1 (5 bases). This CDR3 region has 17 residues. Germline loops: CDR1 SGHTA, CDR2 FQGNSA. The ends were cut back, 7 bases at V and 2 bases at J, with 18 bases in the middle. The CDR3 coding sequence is TGTGCCAGCACCCTCCGGGTTGGGGCCCCTGGGGCCAACGTCCTGACTTTC. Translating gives CASTLRVGAPGANVLTF.

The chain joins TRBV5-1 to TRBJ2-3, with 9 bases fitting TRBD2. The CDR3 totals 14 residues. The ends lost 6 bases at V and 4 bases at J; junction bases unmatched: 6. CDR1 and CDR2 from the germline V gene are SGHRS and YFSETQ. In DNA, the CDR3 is TGCGCCAGCACTCGCGGGGGGGACCCAGATACGCAGTATTTT. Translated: CASTRGGDPDTQYF.

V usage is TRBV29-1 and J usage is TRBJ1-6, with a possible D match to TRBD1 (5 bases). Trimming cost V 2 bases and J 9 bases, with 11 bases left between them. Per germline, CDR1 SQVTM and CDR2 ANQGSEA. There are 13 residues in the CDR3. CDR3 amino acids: CSVELGVGSPLHF. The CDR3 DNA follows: TGCAGCGTTGAATTAGGGGTCGGTTCACCCCTCCACTTT.

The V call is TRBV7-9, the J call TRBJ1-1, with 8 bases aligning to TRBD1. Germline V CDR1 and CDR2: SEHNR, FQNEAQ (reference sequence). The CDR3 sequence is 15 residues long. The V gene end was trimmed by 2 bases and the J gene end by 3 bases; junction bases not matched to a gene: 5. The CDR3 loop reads CASSLQGALDTEAFF. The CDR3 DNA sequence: TGTGCCAGCAGCTTACAGGGGGCTCTGGACACTGAAGCTTTCTTT.

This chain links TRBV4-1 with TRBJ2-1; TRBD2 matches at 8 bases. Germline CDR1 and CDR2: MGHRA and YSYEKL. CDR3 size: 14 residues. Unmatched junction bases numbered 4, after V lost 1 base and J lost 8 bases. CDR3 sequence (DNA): TGCGCCAGCAGCCAAGTACTAGCGGCGCATGAGCAGTTCTTC. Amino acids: CASSQVLAAHEQFF.

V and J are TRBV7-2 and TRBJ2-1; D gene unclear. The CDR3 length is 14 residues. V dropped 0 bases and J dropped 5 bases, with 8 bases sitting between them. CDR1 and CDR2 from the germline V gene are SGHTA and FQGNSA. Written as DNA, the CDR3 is TGTGCCAGCAGCTTAGCGGTAGTAAACAATGAGCAGTTCTTC. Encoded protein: CASSLAVVNNEQFF.

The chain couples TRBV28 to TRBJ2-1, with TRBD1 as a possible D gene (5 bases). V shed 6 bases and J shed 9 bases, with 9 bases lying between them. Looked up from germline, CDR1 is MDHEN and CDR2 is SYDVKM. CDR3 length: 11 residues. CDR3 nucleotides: TGTGCCAGCAGATCAGGGCTTGAGCAGTTCTTC. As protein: CASRSGLEQFF.

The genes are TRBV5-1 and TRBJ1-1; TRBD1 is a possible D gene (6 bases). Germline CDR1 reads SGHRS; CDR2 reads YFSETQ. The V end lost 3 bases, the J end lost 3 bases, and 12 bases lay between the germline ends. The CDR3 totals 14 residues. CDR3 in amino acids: CASSSSGAHTEAFF. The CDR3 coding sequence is TGCGCCAGCAGCTCCTCAGGGGCTCACACTGAAGCTTTCTTT.

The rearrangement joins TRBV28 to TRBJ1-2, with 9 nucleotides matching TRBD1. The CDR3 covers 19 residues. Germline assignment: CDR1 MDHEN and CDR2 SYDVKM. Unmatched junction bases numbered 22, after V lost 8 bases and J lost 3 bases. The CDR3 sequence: CASSGPIGQGTPGDYGYTF. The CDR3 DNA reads TGTGCCAGCTCTGGCCCTATAGGACAGGGGACGCCGGGTGACTATGGCTACACCTTC.

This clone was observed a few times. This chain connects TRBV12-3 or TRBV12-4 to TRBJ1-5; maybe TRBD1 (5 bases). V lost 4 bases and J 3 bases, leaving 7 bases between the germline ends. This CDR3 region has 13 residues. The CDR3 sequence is CASSWGANQPQHF. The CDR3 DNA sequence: TGTGCCAGCAGTTGGGGCGCCAATCAGCCCCAGCATTTT.

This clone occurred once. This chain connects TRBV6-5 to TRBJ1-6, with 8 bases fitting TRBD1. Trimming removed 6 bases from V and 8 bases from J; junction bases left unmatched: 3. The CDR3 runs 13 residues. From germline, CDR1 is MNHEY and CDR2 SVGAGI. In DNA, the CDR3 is TGTGCCAGCAGCGACAGGGGTTATTCACCCCTCCACTTT. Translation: CASSDRGYSPLHF.

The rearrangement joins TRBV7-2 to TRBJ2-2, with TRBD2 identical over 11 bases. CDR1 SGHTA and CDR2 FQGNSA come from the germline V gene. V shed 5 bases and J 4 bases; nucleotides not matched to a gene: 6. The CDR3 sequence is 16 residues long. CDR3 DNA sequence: TGTGCCAGCAGCCCTCGGCTAGCGGGAGGCACCGGGGAGCTGTTTTTT. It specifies CASSPRLAGGTGELFF.

The CDR3 protein is CASSFGQGNTGELFF. The CDR3 DNA is TGTGCCAGCAGCTTCGGACAGGGGAACACCGGGGAGCTGTTTTTT. The V and J genes are TRBV7-3 and TRBJ2-2; 8 positions match TRBD1. V lost 3 bases and J lost 1; bases outside the gene matches: 1. The CDR3 covers 15 residues. CDR1 is SGHTA, CDR2 FQGTGA, per germline.

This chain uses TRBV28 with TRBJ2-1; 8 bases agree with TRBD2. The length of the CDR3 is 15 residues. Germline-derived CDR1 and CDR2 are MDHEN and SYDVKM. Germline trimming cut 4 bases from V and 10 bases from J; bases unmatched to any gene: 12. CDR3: CASSSTRTSLREQFF. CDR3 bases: TGTGCCAGCAGTTCGACCCGGACTAGCTTAAGAGAGCAGTTCTTC.

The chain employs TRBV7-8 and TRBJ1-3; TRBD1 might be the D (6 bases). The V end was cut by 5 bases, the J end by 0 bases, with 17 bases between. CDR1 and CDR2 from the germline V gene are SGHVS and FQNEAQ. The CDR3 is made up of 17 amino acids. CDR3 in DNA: TGTGCCAGCAGCGCCCGTTGGACAGAAAGCTCTGGAAACACCATATATTTT. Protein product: CASSARWTESSGNTIYF.

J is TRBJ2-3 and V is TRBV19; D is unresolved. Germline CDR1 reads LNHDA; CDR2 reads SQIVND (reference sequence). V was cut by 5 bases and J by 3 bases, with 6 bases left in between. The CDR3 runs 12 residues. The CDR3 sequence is CASSWATDTQYF. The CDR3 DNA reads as TGTGCCAGTAGTTGGGCAACAGATACGCAGTATTTT. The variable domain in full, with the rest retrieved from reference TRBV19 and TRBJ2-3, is DGGITQSPKYLFRKEGQNVTLSCEQNLNHDAMYWYRQDPGQGLRLIYYSQIVNDFQKGDIAEGYSVSREKKESFPLTVTSAQKNPTAFYLCASSWATDTQYFGPGTRLTVL.

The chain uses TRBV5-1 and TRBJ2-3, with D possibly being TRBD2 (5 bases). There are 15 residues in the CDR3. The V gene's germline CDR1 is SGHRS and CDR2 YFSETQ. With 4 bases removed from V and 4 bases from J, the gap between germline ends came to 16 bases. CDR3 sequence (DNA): TGCGCCAGCAGCGCGGGCCGCACGCAGGCAGATACGCAGTATTTT. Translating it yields CASSAGRTQADTQYF.

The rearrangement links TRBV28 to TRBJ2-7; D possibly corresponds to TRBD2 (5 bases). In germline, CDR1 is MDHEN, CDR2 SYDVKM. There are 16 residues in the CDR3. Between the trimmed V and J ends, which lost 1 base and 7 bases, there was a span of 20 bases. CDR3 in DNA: TGTGCCAGCAGTTTATCAGGCCCACCCGTATCGGGGGAGCAGTACTTC. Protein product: CASSLSGPPVSGEQYF.

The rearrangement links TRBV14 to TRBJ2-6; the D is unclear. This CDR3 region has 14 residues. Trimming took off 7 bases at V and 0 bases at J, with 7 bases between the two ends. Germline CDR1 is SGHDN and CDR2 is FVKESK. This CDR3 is CASMASSGANVLTF. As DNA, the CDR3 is TGTGCCAGCATGGCAAGCTCTGGGGCCAACGTCCTGACTTTC.

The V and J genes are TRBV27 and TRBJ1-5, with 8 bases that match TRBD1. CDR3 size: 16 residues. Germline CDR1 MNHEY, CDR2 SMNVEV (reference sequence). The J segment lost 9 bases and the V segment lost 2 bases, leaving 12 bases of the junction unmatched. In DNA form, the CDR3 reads TGTGCCAGCAGTTTACCCACAGGGGGAGTCCTAGGGCCCCAGCATTTT. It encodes CASSLPTGGVLGPQHF.

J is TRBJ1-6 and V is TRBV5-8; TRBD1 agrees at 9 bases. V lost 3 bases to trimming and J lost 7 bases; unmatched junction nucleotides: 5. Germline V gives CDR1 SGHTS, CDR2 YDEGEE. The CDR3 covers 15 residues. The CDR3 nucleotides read TGTGCCAGCAGCTCACCGGGACAGGGAAATTCACCCCTCCACTTT. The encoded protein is CASSSPGQGNSPLHF. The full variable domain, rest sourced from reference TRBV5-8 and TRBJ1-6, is EAGVTQSPTHLIKTRGQQATLRCSPISGHTSVYWYQQALGLGLQFLLWYDEGEERNRGNFPPRFSGRQFPNYSSELNVNALELEDSALYLCASSSPGQGNSPLHFGNGTRLTVT.

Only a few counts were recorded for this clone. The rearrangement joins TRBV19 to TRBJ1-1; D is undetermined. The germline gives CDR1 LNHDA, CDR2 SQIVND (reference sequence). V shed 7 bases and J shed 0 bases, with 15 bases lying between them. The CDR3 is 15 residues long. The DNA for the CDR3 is TGTGCCAGTATAGATCTGGAGGGCTTGAACACTGAAGCTTTCTTT. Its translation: CASIDLEGLNTEAFF.

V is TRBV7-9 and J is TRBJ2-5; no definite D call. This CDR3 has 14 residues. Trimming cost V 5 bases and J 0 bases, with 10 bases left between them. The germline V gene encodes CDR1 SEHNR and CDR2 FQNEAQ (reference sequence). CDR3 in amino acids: CASSPPGYQETQYF. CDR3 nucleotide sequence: TGTGCCAGCAGCCCCCCGGGTTACCAAGAGACCCAGTACTTC.

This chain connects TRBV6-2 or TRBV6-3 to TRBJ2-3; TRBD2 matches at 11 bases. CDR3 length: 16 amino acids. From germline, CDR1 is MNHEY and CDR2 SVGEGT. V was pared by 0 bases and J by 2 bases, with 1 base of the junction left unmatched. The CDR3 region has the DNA TGTGCCAGCAGTTACTCGACTAGCGGGGACACAGATACGCAGTATTTT. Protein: CASSYSTSGDTDTQYF.

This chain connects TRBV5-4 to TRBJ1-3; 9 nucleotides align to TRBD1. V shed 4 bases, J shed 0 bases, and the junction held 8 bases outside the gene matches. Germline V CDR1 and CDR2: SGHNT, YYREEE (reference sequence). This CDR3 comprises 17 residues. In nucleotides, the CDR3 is TGTGCCAGCAGCCTAATCAACAGGGGGCACTCTGGAAACACCATATATTTT. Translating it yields CASSLINRGHSGNTIYF.

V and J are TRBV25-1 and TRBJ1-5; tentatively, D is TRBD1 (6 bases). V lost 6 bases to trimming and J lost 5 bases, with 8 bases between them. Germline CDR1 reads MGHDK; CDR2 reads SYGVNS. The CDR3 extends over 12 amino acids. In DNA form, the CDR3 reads TGTGCCAGCAGACAGGGCGATCAGCCCCAGCATTTT. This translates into CASRQGDQPQHF.